What follows is one T cell receptor beta chain and its context. Its antigen is unidentified. PCR involved 60 Vbeta and 13 Jbeta primers. Only in-frame clones appear in the TCRdb table, and some are missing; sequencing was by immunoSEQ multiplex PCR. The table records some 130,000 clones, over 75% of them present only once. The record originates from a study of cytomegalovirus exposure and HLA in healthy donors. The CDR3 spans 14 residues. Germline lookup yields CDR1 SEHNR and CDR2 FQNEAQ (reference sequence). V was pared by 5 bases and J by 1 base, with 5 bases of the junction left unmatched. General observations from the study: The study designated 150 to 200 TCR beta chains cytomegalovirus-associated. As was reported, the classifier diagnosed cytomegalovirus status with high specificity and sensitivity. Productive rates of about 87% or about 30% were seen for most TCR beta V segments in an earlier analysis. Some V segments could not be told apart, so they were left out, TRBV6-2 and TRBV6-3 among them.

The chain links TRBV7-9 to TRBJ2-7; 7 bases align to TRBD1. This sequence originates from a man under 40 in good health. The sequencing input was PBMCs. DNA for the CDR3: TGTGCCAGCAGCCCTCGGACAGGATCCTACGAGCAGTACTTC. The encoded protein is CASSPRTGSYEQYF.